These T cell receptor beta chains were read from a single sample in a study of metastatic and nonmetastatic thyroid tumors. TCRdb re-analyzed the PCR reads using MiXCR. The sample shows about 41,000 clones, more than 20% of them seen only once. What was sequenced was tumor tissue. These receptors all come from a female donor with papillary thyroid cancer or a benign thyroid nodule (not recorded which). Some clones in this sample may be carry-over from other donors' samples. CDR3s include the opening cysteine and the closing phenylalanine or tryptophan. A D gene is named only where the DNA matches it firmly. Expanded clones are given a class, and other clones once, few, many or no size at all.

clone size	V gene	J gene	D gene	CDR3 protein	CDR3 DNA
many	TRBV24-1	TRBJ1-5	.	CATSGFTSNQPQHF	TGTGCCACCAGCGGGTTCACTAGCAATCAGCCCCAGCATTTT
many	TRBV7-6	TRBJ1-1	.	CASSRADSADEAFF	TGTGCCAGCTCCAGGGCGGACTCGGCTGATGAAGCTTTCTTT
many	TRBV5-1	TRBJ2-5	.	CASNGRYQETQYF	TGCGCCAGCAACGGACGGTACCAAGAGACCCAGTACTTC
few	TRBV28	TRBJ1-2	.	CASSRSPSAHYGYTF	TGTGCCAGCAGTCGATCCCCCTCAGCTCACTATGGCTACACCTTC
.	TRBV13	TRBJ2-2	.	CASSLQSGELFF	TGTGCCAGCAGCTTACAGAGCGGGGAGCTGTTTTTT
once	TRBV14	TRBJ2-7	.	CASSPTTVSYEQYF	TGTGCCAGCAGCCCCACGACAGTTTCCTACGAGCAGTACTTC
many	TRBV7-3	TRBJ2-3	.	CASSLRDEGTQYF	TGTGCCAGCAGCTTAAGGGACGAGGGTACGCAGTATTTT
.	TRBV25-1	TRBJ2-7	TRBD2	CASIGSRTSGVHHDQYF	TGTGCCAGCATAGGCTCACGGACTAGCGGGGTACACCACGATCAGTACTTC
many	TRBV30	TRBJ1-2	.	CALYRYGYTF	TGTGCTCTTTACCGTTATGGCTACACCTTC
many	TRBV5-6	TRBJ2-7	TRBD1	CASNPMDRGDSYEQYF	TGTGCCAGCAACCCCATGGACAGGGGGGACAGCTACGAGCAGTACTTC
many	TRBV4-2	TRBJ1-3	.	CASSQYQTGFSGNTIYF	TGTGCCAGCAGCCAATACCAGACAGGTTTCTCTGGAAACACCATATATTTT
many	TRBV3-1	TRBJ2-3	TRBD2	CASSQGLSTDTQYF	TGTGCCAGCAGCCAGGGACTAAGCACAGATACGCAGTATTTT
few	TRBV18	TRBJ2-7	TRBD2	CASSPPTSSGNPYEQYF	TGTGCCAGCTCACCACCGACTAGTAGCGGGAACCCCTACGAGCAGTACTTC
many	TRBV5-1	TRBJ2-3	.	CASSASSTDTQYF	TGCGCCAGCAGCGCCTCTAGCACAGATACGCAGTATTTT
many	TRBV3-1	TRBJ1-4	.	CASSQLIHGNEKLFF	TGTGCCAGCAGCCAGCTGATTCATGGTAATGAAAAACTGTTTTTT
few	TRBV5-1	TRBJ2-7	.	CASSLGAGSPYEQYF	TGCGCCAGCAGCTTGGGGGCAGGGTCCCCCTACGAGCAGTACTTC
many	TRBV20-1	TRBJ1-4	.	CSASEGPSNEKLFF	TGCAGTGCTAGTGAGGGACCAAGTAATGAAAAACTGTTTTTT
many	TRBV28	TRBJ2-2	.	CASSLPGGPTGELFF	TGTGCCAGCAGTTTACCGGGGGGCCCCACCGGGGAGCTGTTTTTT
medium-sized	TRBV6-1	TRBJ1-3	TRBD1	CASSESGTGGNTIYF	TGTGCCAGCAGTGAATCGGGGACAGGGGGAAACACCATATATTTT
few	TRBV5-1	TRBJ1-1	TRBD1	CASSLGDRVGNTEAFF	TGCGCCAGCAGCTTGGGGGACAGGGTAGGGAACACTGAAGCTTTCTTT
.	TRBV20-1	TRBJ2-5	TRBD2	CSARSLAGQETQYF	TGCAGTGCTAGATCCCTAGCGGGACAAGAGACCCAGTACTTC
.	TRBV2	TRBJ2-1	TRBD2	CASSVTSGGRQFF	TGTGCCAGCAGTGTAACTAGCGGGGGTAGGCAGTTCTTC
medium-sized	TRBV6-2/TRBV6-3	TRBJ1-2	TRBD1	CASSIRDRPNYGYTF	TGTGCCAGCAGCATCCGGGACAGACCTAACTATGGCTACACCTTC
.	TRBV24-1	TRBJ2-7	.	CATSVGGREQYF	TGTGCCACCAGTGTTGGAGGGAGGGAGCAGTACTTC
many	TRBV9	TRBJ2-3	TRBD2	CASSVGSGRAQDTQYF	TGTGCCAGCAGCGTAGGAAGCGGGAGGGCCCAAGATACGCAGTATTTT
many	TRBV5-1	TRBJ2-1	.	CASSLAVRGEQFF	TGCGCCAGCAGCTTGGCCGTCCGGGGAGAGCAGTTCTTC
many	TRBV20-1	TRBJ2-7	.	CSAETLWDEQYF	TGCAGTGCCGAAACCCTCTGGGACGAGCAGTACTTC
.	TRBV6-6	TRBJ1-5	TRBD1	CASSYSTGLGNQPQHF	TGTGCCAGCAGTTACTCGACAGGGCTCGGCAATCAGCCCCAGCATTTT
few	TRBV7-2	TRBJ2-1	.	CASSFRAEQFF	TGTGCCAGCAGCTTTAGAGCTGAGCAGTTCTTC
many	TRBV10-1	TRBJ2-3	TRBD2	CASSESIAGLASSLDTQYF	TGCGCCAGCAGTGAGTCGATCGCAGGACTAGCGTCCTCTCTAGATACGCAGTATTTT
few	TRBV6-1	TRBJ2-2	.	CASSPQGFGELFF	TGTGCCAGCAGTCCTCAGGGATTCGGGGAGCTGTTTTTT
.	TRBV7-7	TRBJ2-1	TRBD2	CASSPTSGSISYNEQFF	TGTGCTAGCAGCCCGACTAGCGGGAGTATTTCCTACAATGAGCAGTTCTTC
.	TRBV20-1	TRBJ1-3	.	CSARGGDGNTIYF	TGCAGTGCTAGAGGGGGGGATGGAAACACCATATATTTT
many	TRBV4-3	TRBJ2-1	.	CASSQRVYNEQFF	TGCGCCAGCAGCCAGCGGGTCTACAATGAGCAGTTCTTC
.	TRBV7-2	TRBJ1-6	TRBD1	CASKRDRGRSPLHF	TGTGCCAGCAAACGGGACAGGGGGCGTTCACCCCTCCACTTT
.	TRBV5-1	TRBJ2-3	.	CASSLLQPTDTQYF	TGCGCCAGCAGCTTGCTACAGCCTACAGATACGCAGTATTTT
few	TRBV6-2/TRBV6-3	TRBJ1-2	.	CASSYSWGTGNGYTF	TGTGCCAGCAGTTACTCATGGGGAACAGGGAATGGCTACACCTTC
many	TRBV24-1	TRBJ1-1	.	CATSDLISRTEAFF	TGTGCCACCAGTGATTTGATTTCCCGGACCGAAGCTTTCTTT
few	TRBV6-1	TRBJ2-7	TRBD2	CASSPRTSGRNEQYF	TGTGCCAGCAGTCCCCGGACTAGCGGGAGGAACGAGCAGTACTTC